This TCR beta chain was recorded in a study of technical replicates of blood from several donors. Sequencing was performed with immunoSEQ multiplex PCR; in TCRdb, only in-frame clones are kept and a portion is missing. This sample has just under 45,000 clones, with 95% to 97% found just once. Germline CDR1 GTSNPN, CDR2 SVGIG (reference sequence). The CDR3 totals 16 residues. The V and J ends lost 4 bases and 5 bases, in that order; junction bases with no gene match: 11. V gene TRBV30 combines with J gene TRBJ1-5; TRBD1 matches 10 bases. Sequenced: T cells isolated from PBMCs. The clonotype originates from a human donor in good health. In DNA, the CDR3 is TGTGCCTGGACTAGGCGGGACAGGGGAGTTTATCAGCCCCAGCATTTT. This gives the protein CAWTRRDRGVYQPQHF.